This T cell receptor (beta chain) came from a study of blood T cell repertoires in COVID-19. Here immunoSEQ multiplex PCR was the method, and the copy in TCRdb shows in-frame clones only, minus some. The table records about 480,000 clones, roughly 89% of them present only once. The CDR3 contains 13 residues. In germline, CDR1 is ENHRY, CDR2 SYGVKD. V lost 11 bases to trimming and J lost 4 bases, with 17 bases between them. The chain is built from TRBV10-3 and TRBJ1-1; D ambiguous. Input material: peripheral blood. The clonotype was recovered from a man between 18 and 35 years old with COVID-19, enrolled during active disease. The CDR3 DNA reads as TGTGCCTCGCAAGAGGACTTAACCACTGAAGCTTTCTTT. Its protein product is CASQEDLTTEAFF.